The T cell receptor (beta chain) under discussion was sequenced for a study of regulatory T cells in long-lasting Graves disease. Building of the TCR beta libraries involved iRepertoire HTBI primers and Arm-PCR of CDR3 regions. MiXCR was run by TCRdb on the multiplex PCR reads, yielding one entry per CDR3 protein. The sample shows over 400,000 distinct CDR3 sequences, 14% of them seen only once. Time point here: newly diagnosed GD, antithyroid drugs for less than 3 months. PBMC RNA was the source of the TCR library. The sample was also linked to a second study, of T cells in Graves' hyperthyroidism and ophthalmopathy.

The sequence was collected from a woman in her 50s with Graves disease. This specimen consisted of peripheral blood mononuclear cells (PBMCs), obtained at new diagnosis, from a patient treated with antithyroid drugs.

In nucleotides, the CDR3 is TGCGCCAGCAGCACCAACAGGGACACCGGGGAGCTGTTTTTT. It encodes CASSTNRDTGELFF. The rearrangement joins TRBV5-1 to TRBJ2-2; a possible D gene is TRBD1 (6 bases). This CDR3 comprises 14 residues. The ends were cut back, 4 bases at V and 3 bases at J, with 10 bases in the middle. In germline, CDR1 is SGHRS, CDR2 YFSETQ.